A selection of T cell receptor beta chains follows, all from one sample in a study of vaccination and CD4 T cells after COVID-19. These TCRs' antigens remain unknown. Each CDR3 protein is one row after TCRdb ran MiXCR on the PCR reads. Among nearly 8,000 distinct CDR3 sequences, approximately 52% were seen once, and the ten largest hold 32%. The sequenced sample consisted of CD4+ T cells from blood, cultured in vitro. The source is a human donor who had recovered from COVID-19. CDR3s include the opening cysteine and the closing phenylalanine or tryptophan. Each record gives: D gene, clone size, J gene, V gene, CDR3 protein, CDR3 DNA. D genes are given only for firm matches. Rows may omit the clone size; those that give it use once, few, many or a size class.

D gene: TRBD2
clone size: .
J gene: TRBJ2-5
V gene: TRBV5-1
CDR3 protein: CASIQGTSGGQETQYF
CDR3 DNA: TGCGCCAGCATCCAGGGGACTAGCGGGGGTCAAGAGACCCAGTACTTC

D gene: TRBD2
clone size: .
J gene: TRBJ2-1
V gene: TRBV12-3/TRBV12-4
CDR3 protein: CASSPGLAGPGYNEQFF
CDR3 DNA: TGTGCCAGCAGTCCCGGACTAGCGGGGCCCGGGTACAATGAGCAGTTCTTC

D gene: .
clone size: once
J gene: TRBJ1-1
V gene: TRBV9
CDR3 protein: CASSAPRDTLNTEAFF
CDR3 DNA: TGTGCCAGCAGCGCCCCCCGGGACACCCTGAACACTGAAGCTTTCTTT

D gene: .
clone size: few
J gene: TRBJ1-2
V gene: TRBV28
CDR3 protein: CASSHQGDYTF
CDR3 DNA: TGTGCCAGCAGTCATCAGGGAGACTACACCTTC

D gene: TRBD1
clone size: .
J gene: TRBJ1-2
V gene: TRBV11-3
CDR3 protein: CASSLVEAPRGRPYGYTF
CDR3 DNA: TGTGCCAGCAGCTTAGTGGAAGCCCCCAGGGGGCGCCCCTATGGCTACACCTTC

D gene: .
clone size: few
J gene: TRBJ1-1
V gene: TRBV6-1
CDR3 protein: CASSLYGPGGTEAFF
CDR3 DNA: TGTGCCAGCAGTCTCTATGGACCGGGAGGCACTGAAGCTTTCTTT

D gene: .
clone size: .
J gene: TRBJ2-5
V gene: TRBV7-2
CDR3 protein: CASSLAQRETQYF
CDR3 DNA: TGTGCCAGCAGCTTAGCGCAGCGAGAGACCCAGTACTTC

D gene: TRBD1
clone size: .
J gene: TRBJ1-1
V gene: TRBV29-1
CDR3 protein: CSVAAESGTGITEAFF
CDR3 DNA: TGCAGCGTTGCCGCAGAGTCCGGGACAGGGATCACTGAAGCTTTCTTT

D gene: .
clone size: .
J gene: TRBJ2-2
V gene: TRBV7-3
CDR3 protein: CASSPVSPGELFF
CDR3 DNA: TGTGCCAGCAGCCCCGTTTCCCCCGGGGAGCTGTTTTTT

D gene: TRBD1
clone size: few
J gene: TRBJ1-5
V gene: TRBV27
CDR3 protein: CASSSTGAFQPQHF
CDR3 DNA: TGTGCCAGCAGTTCCACAGGGGCGTTTCAGCCCCAGCATTTT

D gene: .
clone size: .
J gene: TRBJ1-2
V gene: TRBV11-3
CDR3 protein: CASSLDNRSGYTF
CDR3 DNA: TGTGCCAGCAGCTTAGATAACAGGAGTGGCTACACCTTC

D gene: .
clone size: .
J gene: TRBJ1-2
V gene: TRBV5-8
CDR3 protein: CASILMWESYGYTF
CDR3 DNA: TGTGCCAGCATCCTGATGTGGGAGTCCTATGGCTACACCTTC

D gene: .
clone size: .
J gene: TRBJ1-5
V gene: TRBV28
CDR3 protein: CASSLEPLRQPQHF
CDR3 DNA: TGTGCCAGCAGTTTAGAGCCGCTGCGTCAGCCCCAGCATTTT

D gene: TRBD2
clone size: .
J gene: TRBJ2-3
V gene: TRBV7-9
CDR3 protein: CASNRGLAGSDTQYF
CDR3 DNA: TGTGCCAGCAACCGAGGACTAGCGGGATCGGATACGCAGTATTTT

D gene: .
clone size: .
J gene: TRBJ2-7
V gene: TRBV12-2
CDR3 protein: CEPLPPGFNGYEQYF
CDR3 DNA: TGTGAACCCCTCCCCCCCGGATTTAATGGCTACGAGCAGTACTTC

D gene: .
clone size: .
J gene: TRBJ1-6
V gene: TRBV7-3
CDR3 protein: CASSPTYNSPLHF
CDR3 DNA: TGTGCCAGCAGCCCAACTTATAATTCACCCCTCCACTTT

D gene: TRBD2
clone size: .
J gene: TRBJ2-3
V gene: TRBV4-3
CDR3 protein: CASSQDIGTTSTDTQYF
CDR3 DNA: TGCGCCAGCAGCCAAGATATCGGGACTACCAGCACAGATACGCAGTATTTT

D gene: .
clone size: few
J gene: TRBJ1-5
V gene: TRBV20-1
CDR3 protein: CSAARLTQPQHF
CDR3 DNA: TGCAGTGCTGCCCGACTTACTCAGCCCCAGCATTTT

D gene: .
clone size: .
J gene: TRBJ2-3
V gene: TRBV20-1
CDR3 protein: CSANIGDRRWNTQYF
CDR3 DNA: TGCAGTGCTAACATAGGTGACAGAAGGTGGAATACGCAGTATTTT

D gene: TRBD1
clone size: .
J gene: TRBJ2-2
V gene: TRBV7-2
CDR3 protein: CASSSRDRGLMYTGELFF
CDR3 DNA: TGTGCCAGCAGCTCCCGTGACAGGGGGCTAATGTACACCGGGGAGCTGTTTTTT

D gene: .
clone size: few
J gene: TRBJ1-5
V gene: TRBV6-5
CDR3 protein: CASSYSPFRLPSQPQHF
CDR3 DNA: TGTGCCAGCAGTTACTCTCCCTTTCGGCTTCCAAGTCAGCCCCAGCATTTT

D gene: TRBD1
clone size: .
J gene: TRBJ1-2
V gene: TRBV28
CDR3 protein: CASSSGQGDYGYTF
CDR3 DNA: TGTGCCAGCAGTTCAGGACAGGGCGACTATGGCTACACCTTC

D gene: TRBD1
clone size: .
J gene: TRBJ1-6
V gene: TRBV12-3/TRBV12-4
CDR3 protein: CASSLSTGAISPLHF
CDR3 DNA: TGTGCCAGCAGTTTGTCGACAGGGGCTATTTCACCCCTCCACTTT

D gene: .
clone size: medium-sized
J gene: TRBJ2-3
V gene: TRBV29-1
CDR3 protein: CSGSRDTQYF
CDR3 DNA: TGCAGCGGCTCTCGCGATACGCAGTATTTT

D gene: .
clone size: few
J gene: TRBJ1-2
V gene: TRBV11-2
CDR3 protein: CASSLSTGNYGYTF
CDR3 DNA: TGTGCCAGCAGCCTCAGTACAGGGAACTATGGCTACACCTTC

D gene: .
clone size: .
J gene: TRBJ2-5
V gene: TRBV29-1
CDR3 protein: CSVVGSETQYF
CDR3 DNA: TGCAGCGTTGTAGGGTCAGAGACCCAGTACTTC

D gene: TRBD1
clone size: medium-sized
J gene: TRBJ1-2
V gene: TRBV6-5
CDR3 protein: CASSYSGQGNYGYTF
CDR3 DNA: TGTGCCAGCAGTTACTCAGGACAGGGTAACTATGGCTACACCTTC

D gene: .
clone size: .
J gene: TRBJ1-2
V gene: TRBV18
CDR3 protein: CASSPTQGPSDGYTF
CDR3 DNA: TGTGCCAGCTCACCTACACAGGGACCGTCGGATGGCTACACCTTC

D gene: .
clone size: .
J gene: TRBJ1-5
V gene: TRBV19
CDR3 protein: CASSPHGWGLEGQPQHF
CDR3 DNA: TGTGCCAGTAGTCCCCATGGGTGGGGACTCGAGGGGCAGCCCCAGCATTTT

D gene: .
clone size: .
J gene: TRBJ1-6
V gene: TRBV2
CDR3 protein: CASSAEGTSPLHF
CDR3 DNA: TGTGCCAGCAGTGCGGAAGGGACCTCACCCCTCCACTTT

D gene: TRBD1
clone size: few
J gene: TRBJ1-6
V gene: TRBV6-2/TRBV6-3
CDR3 protein: CASTYPRDRFNSPLHF
CDR3 DNA: TGTGCCAGCACCTACCCCCGGGACAGATTTAATTCACCCCTCCACTTT

D gene: .
clone size: once
J gene: TRBJ1-6
V gene: TRBV12-3/TRBV12-4
CDR3 protein: CASSSDSPLHF
CDR3 DNA: TGTGCCAGCAGTTCCGATTCACCCCTCCACTTT